The 25 T cell receptor beta chains reported below all come from one sample, sequenced in a study of blood T cell repertoires in COVID-19 (TCRdb year 2020). Library generation was performed with the immunoSEQ multiplex PCR assay. Here the immuneACCESS table is served through TCRdb, limited to in-frame sequences with V and J called. Missing clones are a known gap in these copies; in checked studies unresolved V genes cover under half, and the rest lacks a known reason. The sample records 120,000 to 150,000 clones, more than 75% of which are singletons. Of the sample, under 7% is held by the ten largest clones. Material: peripheral blood. The receptors derive from a human donor in a cohort sampled during active COVID-19.

The chain has TRBV14 and TRBJ2-2; the D is unclear. The CDR3 runs 13 residues. Germline CDR1 SGHDN, CDR2 FVKESK. Trimming shortened V by 5 bases and J by 6 bases, and 10 bases separated the two germline ends. The CDR3 sequence: CASSWSEPGELFF. CDR3 bases: TGTGCCAGCAGCTGGAGCGAACCCGGGGAGCTGTTTTTT.

This clone was recorded once. V is TRBV28 and J is TRBJ1-5, with TRBD1 matching 7 bases. With 6 bases clipped from V and 5 bases from J, the junction kept 7 bases outside the gene matches. Per germline, CDR1 MDHEN and CDR2 SYDVKM. The CDR3 runs to 14 residues. The CDR3 nucleotides read TGTGCCAGCAGGCGGGACGGGACAGATCAGCCCCAGCATTTT. Translated, it gives CASRRDGTDQPQHF. Drawing the rest from reference TRBV28 and TRBJ1-5, the complete variable domain is DVKVTQSSRYLVKRTGEKVFLECVQDMDHENMFWYRQDPGLGLRLIYFSYDVKMKEKGDIPEGYSVSREKKERFSLILESASTNQTSMYLCASRRDGTDQPQHFGDGTRLSIL.

This chain connects TRBV25-1 to TRBJ2-3; no reliable D call. The germline V and J ends were trimmed by 4 bases and 0 bases, with 8 bases remaining between them. This CDR3 is 14 amino acids long. Germline V gene lookup returns CDR1 MGHDK and CDR2 SYGVNS. This CDR3 reads CASSGFRSTDTQYF. In nucleotides, the CDR3 is TGTGCCAGCAGTGGCTTCAGAAGCACAGATACGCAGTATTTT.

The rearrangement uses TRBV6-5 and TRBJ2-5; 7 positions agree with TRBD2. Per the germline V gene, CDR1 is MNHEY and CDR2 is SVGAGI. The CDR3 is 15 amino acids. Unmatched junction bases numbered 14, after V lost 6 bases and J lost 7 bases. The CDR3 loop is CASSPAVAGLRTQYF. In DNA form, the CDR3 reads TGTGCCAGCAGCCCCGCAGTAGCGGGTCTTCGGACCCAGTACTTC.

This clone was found once. J is TRBJ2-5 and V is TRBV28; TRBD2 matches 10 bases. CDR3 length: 17 amino acids. J gave up 6 bases and V 7 bases, and 17 bases lay outside the gene matches. Germline V CDR1 and CDR2: MDHEN, SYDVKM. CDR3 protein: CASTSEIYSGGAKTQYF. The CDR3 bases are TGTGCCAGCACGTCGGAGATCTACAGCGGGGGGGCAAAGACCCAGTACTTC.

The chain employs TRBV3-1 (or the pseudogene TRBV3-2) and TRBJ2-7; 9 bases agree with TRBD2. The CDR3 sequence is 15 residues long. J lost 0 bases, V lost 2 bases, and 2 bases had no gene match. CDR1 LGHDT and CDR2 YNNKEL come from the germline V gene (reference sequence). This CDR3 is CASSQFSGGSYEQYF. The CDR3 DNA is TGTGCCAGCAGCCAATTTAGCGGGGGCTCCTACGAGCAGTACTTC.

The table lists this clone with a count of one. The chain links TRBV30 to TRBJ2-3; 12 nucleotides agree with TRBD2. This CDR3 comprises 15 residues. Losses at the gene ends were 3 bases for V and 3 bases for J; bases not matched to a gene: 4. The germline V gene encodes CDR1 GTSNPN and CDR2 SVGIG (reference sequence). This CDR3 is CAWSLAGGGTDTQYF. CDR3 in DNA: TGTGCCTGGAGCCTAGCGGGAGGGGGAACAGATACGCAGTATTTT. Complete variable domain (other parts from reference TRBV30 and TRBJ2-3): SQTIHQWPATLVQPVGSPLSLECTVEGTSNPNLYWYRQAAGRGLQLLFYSVGIGQISSEVPQNLSASRPQDRQFILSSKKLLLSDSGFYLCAWSLAGGGTDTQYFGPGTRLTVL.

This rearrangement joins TRBV30 to TRBJ1-2; D might be TRBD1 (6 bases). The CDR3 loop spans 15 amino acids. V was clipped by 7 bases and J by 4 bases, with 22 bases between them. Germline V lookup: CDR1 GTSNPN, CDR2 SVGIG (reference sequence). CDR3 region: CASRPPQGVFYGYTF. The CDR3 bases are TGTGCCTCCCGCCCCCCACAGGGAGTCTTCTATGGCTACACCTTC.

V is TRBV9 and J is TRBJ2-3, with 11 bases aligning to TRBD2. Germline V gene lookup returns CDR1 SGDLS and CDR2 YYNGEE. This CDR3 comprises 16 residues. J lost 0 bases, V lost 4 bases, and 4 bases had no gene match. The CDR3 DNA is TGTGCCAGCAGCTCTAGCGGGAGGCATAGCACAGATACGCAGTATTTT. Its translation: CASSSSGRHSTDTQYF.

The rearrangement links TRBV5-8 to TRBJ1-6; D remains unclear. Looked up from germline, CDR1 is SGHTS and CDR2 is YDEGEE. Between the trimmed V and J ends, which lost 1 base and 0 bases, there was a span of 11 bases. This CDR3 has 17 amino acids. The CDR3 loop is CASSLLRTNSYNSPLHF. CDR3 DNA: TGTGCCAGCAGCTTGTTGCGGACTAACTCCTATAATTCACCCCTCCACTTT.

The rearrangement joins TRBV5-1 to TRBJ2-7, with 7 bases fitting TRBD2. Germline V gene data show CDR1 as SGHRS and CDR2 as YFSETQ. The CDR3 extends over 17 amino acids. The junction had 21 bases not matched to a gene; V was cut back by 3 bases and J by 9 bases. CDR3 coding DNA: TGCGCCAGCAGCTCCGAAATAGGGGAGGGGACCGCCCTAGGGCAGTACTTC. Its protein product is CASSSEIGEGTALGQYF.

The chain is built from TRBV28 and TRBJ2-7; perhaps TRBD2 as D (6 bases). V was trimmed by 6 bases and J by 11 bases, leaving 23 bases between them. From germline, CDR1 is MDHEN and CDR2 SYDVKM. The CDR3 has 14 residues. The CDR3: CASSHGTPLSGEYF. Written as DNA, the CDR3 is TGTGCCAGCAGCCACGGGACTCCCCTGTCAGGCGAGTACTTC.

The CDR3 sequence: CATSRTGSQSKDEQFF. CDR3 nucleotides: TGTGCCACCAGCCGAACAGGCTCCCAAAGTAAGGATGAGCAGTTCTTC. The rearrangement links TRBV24-1 to TRBJ2-1, with D maybe TRBD1 (5 bases). V dropped 7 bases and J dropped 8 bases, with 23 bases sitting between them. The CDR3 runs to 16 residues. The germline CDR1 and CDR2 sequences are KGHDR and SFDVKD.

This chain joins TRBV28 and TRBJ2-7; the match to TRBD1 covers 7 bases. With 8 bases clipped from V and 2 bases from J, the junction kept 9 bases outside the gene matches. Germline CDR1 is MDHEN and CDR2 is SYDVKM. The CDR3 is 14 amino acids. The CDR3 sequence is CASEPGQRPYEQYF. The CDR3 coding sequence is TGTGCCAGCGAACCGGGACAGAGACCCTACGAGCAGTACTTC.

The CDR3 DNA reads TGTGCCAGCAGCTACAGGAATTCGGACACCGGGGAGCTGTTTTTT. Translating gives CASSYRNSDTGELFF. The chain couples TRBV7-9 to TRBJ2-2, with a tentative D call TRBD1 (5 bases). The CDR3 contains 15 residues. The V end lost 4 bases, the J end lost 3 bases, and 12 bases lay between the germline ends. Looked up from germline, CDR1 is SEHNR and CDR2 is FQNEAQ (reference sequence).

The V call is TRBV5-6, the J call TRBJ1-2; no clear D. Trimming took off 7 bases at V and 2 bases at J, with 15 bases between the two ends. The CDR3 is 14 amino acids. Per the germline V gene, CDR1 is SGHDT and CDR2 is YYEEEE. The CDR3 sequence: CASRNQQVNYGYTF. The DNA of the CDR3 is TGTGCCAGCCGCAACCAACAAGTGAACTATGGCTACACCTTC.

J is TRBJ1-3 and V is TRBV12-3 or TRBV12-4; D is uncertain. CDR3 size: 12 residues. The V end lost 5 bases, the J end lost 5 bases, and 7 bases lay between the germline ends. Written as DNA, the CDR3 is TGTGCCAGCAGTGTAGGGCGAAACACCATATATTTT. Its translation: CASSVGRNTIYF.

The rearrangement uses TRBV5-1 and TRBJ2-3; weak D call: TRBD2 (6 bases). V dropped 4 bases and J dropped 1 base, with 16 bases sitting between them. This CDR3 region has 16 residues. Germline assignment: CDR1 SGHRS and CDR2 YFSETQ. The CDR3 is CASSRTGTPGTDTQYF. Written as DNA, the CDR3 is TGCGCCAGCAGCCGAACCGGGACTCCCGGCACAGATACGCAGTATTTT.

This chain connects TRBV19 to TRBJ2-1, with 12 positions matching TRBD2. The germline V gene has CDR1 LNHDA and CDR2 SQIVND (reference sequence). The CDR3 spans 15 residues. Trimming at V came to 5 bases and at J to 6 bases, leaving 5 bases not matched to a gene. The CDR3 sequence: CASSPGLAGFNEQFF. The CDR3 DNA reads as TGTGCCAGTAGTCCCGGACTAGCGGGGTTCAATGAGCAGTTCTTC.

In DNA form, the CDR3 reads TGCAGCGTTGAAAGGGAGACAGGGGGAATCGAGACTGAAGCTTTCTTT. Amino acid sequence: CSVERETGGIETEAFF. V gene TRBV29-1 combines with J gene TRBJ1-1, with TRBD1 matching 9 bases. The junction had 12 bases not matched to a gene; V was cut back by 2 bases and J by 5 bases. CDR3 length equals 16 residues. The germline gives CDR1 SQVTM, CDR2 ANQGSEA.

The rearrangement links TRBV7-2 to TRBJ1-1; the D is unclear. Germline assignment: CDR1 SGHTA and CDR2 FQGNSA. This CDR3 is built from 13 residues. Deletions cut 1 base from V and 1 base from J, with 4 bases between. The CDR3 nucleotides read TGTGCCAGCAGCTTAGGGCAGAACACTGAAGCTTTCTTT. Translation: CASSLGQNTEAFF.

CDR3 nucleotide sequence: TGCGCCAGCATAGAGGAGGACAGGGGGCACACTGAAGCTTTCTTT. This encodes CASIEEDRGHTEAFF. J is TRBJ1-1 and V is TRBV4-1, with 11 bases matching TRBD1. V gave up 7 bases and J gave up 3 bases; unmatched junction bases: 7. The CDR3 contains 15 residues. Germline values: CDR1 MGHRA, CDR2 YSYEKL.

This chain connects TRBV7-9 to TRBJ2-7; possible D gene TRBD1, 6 bases. This CDR3 contains 14 residues. The germline gives CDR1 SEHNR, CDR2 FQNEAQ (reference sequence). V shed 5 bases and J shed 3 bases, with 14 bases lying between them. CDR3 bases: TGTGCCAGCAGCCAGGGGCGACTCTTCTACGAGCAGTACTTC. Translating it yields CASSQGRLFYEQYF. The full variable domain, its missing parts supplied by reference TRBV7-9 and TRBJ2-7, is DTGVSQNPRHKITKRGQNVTFRCDPISEHNRLYWYRQTLGQGPEFLTYFQNEAQLEKSRLLSDRFSAERPKGSFSTLEIQRTEQGDSAMYLCASSQGRLFYEQYFGPGTRLTVT.

The chain is built from TRBV19 and TRBJ1-5; D gene uncertain. The length of the CDR3 is 14 residues. The V gene lost 3 bases and the J gene lost 9 bases, with 15 bases spanning the gap. Germline V CDR1 and CDR2: LNHDA, SQIVND (reference sequence). The CDR3 protein is CASSMPGPRLPQHF. CDR3 bases: TGTGCCAGTAGTATGCCGGGTCCCCGCTTGCCCCAGCATTTT.

The chain uses TRBV11-2 and TRBJ1-5; weak D call: TRBD1 (5 bases). The length of the CDR3 is 16 residues. Looked up from germline, CDR1 is SGHAT and CDR2 is FQNNGV. V lost 1 base and J 0 bases, leaving 10 bases between the germline ends. CDR3 sequence (DNA): TGTGCCAGCAGCTTAGTGGGGCAGAATAGCAATCAGCCCCAGCATTTT. Amino acids: CASSLVGQNSNQPQHF. Drawing the rest from reference TRBV11-2 and TRBJ1-5, the complete variable domain is EAGVAQSPRYKIIEKRQSVAFWCNPISGHATLYWYQQILGQGPKLLIQFQNNGVVDDSQLPKDRFSAERLKGVDSTLKIQPAKLEDSAVYLCASSLVGQNSNQPQHFGDGTRLSIL.